The clone carrying this TCR beta chain has only one observation. During its preparation, the TCRbeta library received unique molecular identifiers. Each CDR3 protein gets one entry after TCRdb re-called the PCR reads with MiXCR. Seen here are 500,000 to 750,000 distinct CDR3 sequences, 20% to 30% observed once, and the top ten hold approximately 33%. The data are from a study of T-cell reconstitution after alpha-beta-depleted transplantation in children. The junction had 2 bases not matched to a gene; V was cut back by 0 bases and J by 0 bases. The CDR3 is 16 residues long. Germline CDR1 is SGHRS and CDR2 is YFSETQ.

The gene calls are TRBV5-1 and TRBJ2-3; 9 bases match TRBD1. The sequenced sample was PBMCs, obtained before TCRalphabeta/CD19-depleted stem cell transplant. This sequence was found in a boy less than two years old with Wiskott-Aldrich syndrome, due to receive a stem cell transplant. The CDR3 DNA sequence: TGCGCCAGCAGCTTGGGGGACAGGGCTAGCACAGATACGCAGTATTTT. Translation: CASSLGDRASTDTQYF.